This T cell receptor beta chain originates from a study of T cells after yellow fever vaccination. The CDR3 covers 13 residues. Trimming took 2 bases from V and 7 from J, leaving 9 bases between them. Germline V gene data show CDR1 as MNHEY and CDR2 as SVGEGT. Broader study findings: A minor fraction of clonotypes spanned both CD4 and CD8 compartments. Researchers report a weaker secondary response that nonetheless peaked faster, day 5 versus 15. The booster response re-showed most primary clones: roughly 97% CD4, around 87% CD8.

At least ten counts were recorded for this clonotype. Its antigen remains unidentified. For TCR, cDNA came from 5'RACE template switching, which added a universal primer site and UMIs. TCRdb redid the calling of the 5' RACE reads with MiXCR, one entry per CDR3 protein. The sample records under 150,000 distinct CDR3 sequences, roughly 8% being singletons. Material: CD4+ T cells sorted from PBMCs, obtained 5 days after the yellow fever booster vaccination. The chain uses TRBV6-2 or TRBV6-3 and TRBJ2-1; D might be TRBD1 (6 bases). The sequence was collected from a man aged 25 to 40 who received the YFV17D yellow fever vaccine. The CDR3 region is CASSYRDRNEQFF. As DNA, the CDR3 is TGTGCCAGCAGTTACCGCGACAGGAATGAGCAGTTCTTC.